The clone carrying this T cell receptor beta chain was seen ten or more times. Its antigen is unknown. A TCRbeta library incorporating unique molecular identifiers was prepared. MiXCR, run by TCRdb on the PCR reads, gives a single entry per CDR3 protein. The sample has around 490,000 distinct CDR3 sequences; roughly an eighth are singletons. This record comes from a study of T-cell reconstitution after alpha-beta-depleted transplantation in children. Findings and limits, study-wide: Newly produced T cells mostly accounted for T-cell counts and diversity one year post-transplant. For some patients, TCRbeta diversity was high at day 60 because of recipient T cells and thymic progenitors that survived. Several hundred expanded graft clones reportedly were the source of alpha-beta T cells about two months after transplant.

Germline-derived CDR1 and CDR2 are SQVTM and ANQGSEA. Trimming shortened V by 4 bases and J by 1 base, and 5 bases separated the two germline ends. The CDR3 runs 12 residues. V is TRBV29-1 and J is TRBJ1-5; D is uncertain. This receptor was identified in a female patient aged 2 to 10 who had a stem cell transplant for aplastic anemia, so the T cells may come from the graft donor. Sequencing was performed on PBMCs, mostly from graft donor cells, taken 180 days after TCRalphabeta/CD19-depleted stem cell transplant. The CDR3 protein is CSVGDSNQPQHF. In DNA form, the CDR3 reads TGCAGCGTTGGTGACAGCAATCAGCCCCAGCATTTT.